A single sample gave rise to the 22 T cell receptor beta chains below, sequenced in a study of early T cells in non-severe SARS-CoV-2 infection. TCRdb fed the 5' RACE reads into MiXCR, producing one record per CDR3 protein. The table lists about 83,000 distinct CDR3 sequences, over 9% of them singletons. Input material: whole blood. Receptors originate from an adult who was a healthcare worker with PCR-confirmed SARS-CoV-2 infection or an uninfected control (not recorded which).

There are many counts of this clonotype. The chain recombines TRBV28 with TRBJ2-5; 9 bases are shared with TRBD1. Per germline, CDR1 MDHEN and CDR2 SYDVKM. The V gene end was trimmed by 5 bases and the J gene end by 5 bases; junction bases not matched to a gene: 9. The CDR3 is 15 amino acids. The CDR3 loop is CASSTGTGIEETQYF. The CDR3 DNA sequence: TGTGCCAGCAGTACCGGGACAGGGATAGAGGAGACCCAGTACTTC.

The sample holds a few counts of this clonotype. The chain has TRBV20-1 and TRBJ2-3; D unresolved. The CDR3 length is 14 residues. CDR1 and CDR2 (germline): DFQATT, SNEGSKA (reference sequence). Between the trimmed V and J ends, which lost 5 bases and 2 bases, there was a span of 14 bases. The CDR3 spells CSAAPGGDTDTQYF. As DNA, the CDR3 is TGCAGTGCTGCCCCCGGCGGCGACACAGATACGCAGTATTTT.

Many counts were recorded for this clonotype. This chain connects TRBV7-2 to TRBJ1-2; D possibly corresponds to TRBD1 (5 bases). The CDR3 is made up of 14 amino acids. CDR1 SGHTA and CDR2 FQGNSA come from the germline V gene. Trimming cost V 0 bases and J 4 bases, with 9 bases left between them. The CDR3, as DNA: TGTGCCAGCAGCTTAGCGGGGGATATCTATGGCTACACCTTC. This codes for CASSLAGDIYGYTF. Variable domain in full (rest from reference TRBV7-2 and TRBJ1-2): GAGVSQSPSNKVTEKGKDVELRCDPISGHTALYWYRQSLGQGLEFLIYFQGNSAPDKSGLPSDRFSAERTGGSVSTLTIQRTQQEDSAVYLCASSLAGDIYGYTFGSGTRLTVV.

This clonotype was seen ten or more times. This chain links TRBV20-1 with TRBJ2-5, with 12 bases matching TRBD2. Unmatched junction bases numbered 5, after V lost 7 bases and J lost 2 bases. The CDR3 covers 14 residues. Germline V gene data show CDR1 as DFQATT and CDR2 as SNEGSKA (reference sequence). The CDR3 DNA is TGCAGTGGGACTAGCGGGATACTTCAAGAGACCCAGTACTTC. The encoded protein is CSGTSGILQETQYF.

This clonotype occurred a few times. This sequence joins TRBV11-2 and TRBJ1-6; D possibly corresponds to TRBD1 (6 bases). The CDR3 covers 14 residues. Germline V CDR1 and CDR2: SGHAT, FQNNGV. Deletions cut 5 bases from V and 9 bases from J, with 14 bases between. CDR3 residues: CASSQTGTGSPLHF. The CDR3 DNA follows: TGTGCCAGCAGCCAAACAGGGACGGGTTCACCCCTCCACTTT.

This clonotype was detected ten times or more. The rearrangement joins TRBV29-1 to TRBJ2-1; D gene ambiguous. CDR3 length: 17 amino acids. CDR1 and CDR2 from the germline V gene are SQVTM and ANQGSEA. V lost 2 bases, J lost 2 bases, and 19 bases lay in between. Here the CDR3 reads CSVENDTFDWAYNEQFF. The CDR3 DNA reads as TGCAGCGTTGAAAACGATACTTTTGATTGGGCCTACAATGAGCAGTTCTTC.

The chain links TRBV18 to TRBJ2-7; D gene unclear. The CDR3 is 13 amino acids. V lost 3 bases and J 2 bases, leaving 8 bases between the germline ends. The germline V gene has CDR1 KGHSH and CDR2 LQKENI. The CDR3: CASSPPGTYEQYF. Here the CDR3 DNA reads TGTGCCAGCTCACCCCCGGGTACCTACGAGCAGTACTTC.

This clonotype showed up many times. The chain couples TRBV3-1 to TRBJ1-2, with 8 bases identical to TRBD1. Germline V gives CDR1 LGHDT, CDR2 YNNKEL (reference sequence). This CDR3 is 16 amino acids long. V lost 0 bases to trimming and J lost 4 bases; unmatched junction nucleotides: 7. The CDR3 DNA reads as TGTGCCAGCAGCCAAGATTCGGGACAGGACATCTATGGCTACACCTTC. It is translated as CASSQDSGQDIYGYTF.

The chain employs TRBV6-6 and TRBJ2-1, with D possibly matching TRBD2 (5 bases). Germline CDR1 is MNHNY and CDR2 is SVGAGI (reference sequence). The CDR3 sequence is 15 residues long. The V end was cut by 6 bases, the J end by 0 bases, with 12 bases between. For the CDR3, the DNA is TGTGCCAGCAGCTCCCTAGGGAGCTCCTACAATGAGCAGTTCTTC. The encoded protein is CASSSLGSSYNEQFF.

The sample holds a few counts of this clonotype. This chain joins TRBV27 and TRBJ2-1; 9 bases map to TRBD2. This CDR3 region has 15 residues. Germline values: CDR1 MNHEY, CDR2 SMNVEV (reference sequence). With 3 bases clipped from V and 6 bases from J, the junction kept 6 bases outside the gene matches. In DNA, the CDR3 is TGTGCCAGCAGTTTGGGCGGGAGGGAAATCAATGAGCAGTTCTTC. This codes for CASSLGGREINEQFF.

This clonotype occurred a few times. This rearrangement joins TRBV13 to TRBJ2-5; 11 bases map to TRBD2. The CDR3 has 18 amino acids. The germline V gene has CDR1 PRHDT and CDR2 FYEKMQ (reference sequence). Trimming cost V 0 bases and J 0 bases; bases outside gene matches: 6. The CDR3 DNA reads TGTGCCAGCAGCTTAGGCCGGCTAGCGGGAGGATACCAAGAGACCCAGTACTTC. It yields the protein CASSLGRLAGGYQETQYF.

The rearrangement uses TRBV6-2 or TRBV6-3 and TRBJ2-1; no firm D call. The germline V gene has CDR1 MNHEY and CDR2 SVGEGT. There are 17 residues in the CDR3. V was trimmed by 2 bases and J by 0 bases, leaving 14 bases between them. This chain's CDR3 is CASSYDGFRSSYNEQFF. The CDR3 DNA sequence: TGTGCCAGCAGTTACGATGGGTTTCGGAGCTCCTACAATGAGCAGTTCTTC.

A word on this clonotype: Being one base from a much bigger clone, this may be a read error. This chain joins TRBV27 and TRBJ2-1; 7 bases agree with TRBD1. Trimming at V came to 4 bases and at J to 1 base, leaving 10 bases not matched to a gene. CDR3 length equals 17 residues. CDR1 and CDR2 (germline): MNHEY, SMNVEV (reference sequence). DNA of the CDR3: TGTGCCAGCAGTTCTCATATACAGGGGACGTCCTACAATGAGCAGTTCTTC. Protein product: CASSSHIQGTSYNEQFF.

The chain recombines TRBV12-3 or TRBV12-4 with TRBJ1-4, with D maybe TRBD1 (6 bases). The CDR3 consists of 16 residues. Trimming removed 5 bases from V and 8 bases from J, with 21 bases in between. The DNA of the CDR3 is TGTGCCAGCAGTCAACCCTCTGGGACATCTCCCGAAAAACTGTTTTTT. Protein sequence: CASSQPSGTSPEKLFF.

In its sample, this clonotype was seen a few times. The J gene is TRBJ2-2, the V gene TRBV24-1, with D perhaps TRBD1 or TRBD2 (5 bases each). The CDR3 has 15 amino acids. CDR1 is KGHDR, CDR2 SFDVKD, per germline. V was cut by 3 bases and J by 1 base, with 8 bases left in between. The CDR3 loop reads CATSDPGLNTGELFF. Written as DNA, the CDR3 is TGTGCCACCAGTGATCCGGGGCTGAACACCGGGGAGCTGTTTTTT.

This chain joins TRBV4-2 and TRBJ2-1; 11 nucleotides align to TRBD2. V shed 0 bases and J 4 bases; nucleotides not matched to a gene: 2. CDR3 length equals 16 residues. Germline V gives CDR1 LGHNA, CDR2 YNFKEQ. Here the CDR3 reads CASSQDRTSGYNEQFF. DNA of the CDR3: TGTGCCAGCAGCCAAGACCGGACTAGCGGGTACAATGAGCAGTTCTTC.

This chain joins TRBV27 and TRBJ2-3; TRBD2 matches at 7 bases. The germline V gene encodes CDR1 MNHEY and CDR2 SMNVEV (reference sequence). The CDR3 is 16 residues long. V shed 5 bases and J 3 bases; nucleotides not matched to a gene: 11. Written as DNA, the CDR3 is TGTGCCAGCAGTCCGTGGGGCGGGAGCGGAACAGATACGCAGTATTTT. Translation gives CASSPWGGSGTDTQYF.

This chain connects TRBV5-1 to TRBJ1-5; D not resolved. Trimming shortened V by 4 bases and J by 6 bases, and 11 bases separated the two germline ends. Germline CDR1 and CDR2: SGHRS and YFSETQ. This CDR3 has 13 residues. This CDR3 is CASSTDGIQPQHF. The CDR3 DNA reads TGCGCCAGCAGCACGGACGGGATTCAGCCCCAGCATTTT.

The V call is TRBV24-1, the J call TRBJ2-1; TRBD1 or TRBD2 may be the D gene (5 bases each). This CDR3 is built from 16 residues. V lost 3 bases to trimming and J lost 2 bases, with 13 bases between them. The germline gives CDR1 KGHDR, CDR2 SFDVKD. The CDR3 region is CATSDPGPPTYNEQFF. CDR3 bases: TGTGCCACCAGTGATCCGGGACCACCTACCTACAATGAGCAGTTCTTC.

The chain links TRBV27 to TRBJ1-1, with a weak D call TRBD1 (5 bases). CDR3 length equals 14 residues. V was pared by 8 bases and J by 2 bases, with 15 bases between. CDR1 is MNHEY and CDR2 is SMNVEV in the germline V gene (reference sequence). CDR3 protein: CASVAGRSNTEAFF. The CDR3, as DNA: TGTGCCAGCGTTGCGGGACGGAGCAACACTGAAGCTTTCTTT.

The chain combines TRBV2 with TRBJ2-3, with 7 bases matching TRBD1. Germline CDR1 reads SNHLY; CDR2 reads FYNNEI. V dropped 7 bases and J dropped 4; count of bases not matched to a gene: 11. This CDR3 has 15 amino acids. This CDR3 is CASKQGDRLPDTQYF. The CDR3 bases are TGTGCCAGCAAGCAGGGGGACAGACTTCCAGATACGCAGTATTTT.

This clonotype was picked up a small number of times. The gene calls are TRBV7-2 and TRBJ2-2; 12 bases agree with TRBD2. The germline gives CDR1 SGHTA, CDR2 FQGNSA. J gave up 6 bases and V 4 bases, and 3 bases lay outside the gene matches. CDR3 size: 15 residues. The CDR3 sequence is CASSYLAGGPGELFF. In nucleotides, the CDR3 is TGTGCCAGCAGCTACCTAGCGGGAGGGCCCGGGGAGCTGTTTTTT. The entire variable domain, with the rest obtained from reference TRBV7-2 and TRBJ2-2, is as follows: GAGVSQSPSNKVTEKGKDVELRCDPISGHTALYWYRQSLGQGLEFLIYFQGNSAPDKSGLPSDRFSAERTGGSVSTLTIQRTQQEDSAVYLCASSYLAGGPGELFFGEGSRLTVL.